This T cell receptor (beta chain) was found in a study of human T cells and chemical hapten exposure. Points from the study as a whole: High-frequency TCRs, those above 1 in 1000, stayed the same after DPC sensitization. Having alopecia, the donors may differ immunologically from healthy people.

Trimming removed 5 bases at V and 12 bases at J, with 11 bases between. The CDR3 length is 11 residues. In germline, CDR1 is SGHTA, CDR2 FQGNSA. There are many counts of this clonotype. Its antigen remains unidentified. Specified time point: pre-sensitization, week 0. As to treatment: therapeutic diphenylcyclopropenone sensitization with weekly scalp DPC. TCRdb recomputed calls from the RACE reads with MiXCR, one row per CDR3 protein. In the table there are over 300,000 distinct CDR3 sequences, roughly 4.6% of which are singletons. Source: whole blood, taken in connection with sensitization to the hapten diphenylcyclopropenone (DPC). This sequence joins TRBV7-2 and TRBJ2-1; weak D call: TRBD2 (5 bases). The receptor was derived from a woman aged 45-65 years with alopecia areata. Some clones in this sample may be carry-over from other donors' samples. CDR3 protein: CASSPAAGQFF. The CDR3 DNA is TGTGCCAGCAGCCCGGCGGCGGGGCAGTTCTTC.